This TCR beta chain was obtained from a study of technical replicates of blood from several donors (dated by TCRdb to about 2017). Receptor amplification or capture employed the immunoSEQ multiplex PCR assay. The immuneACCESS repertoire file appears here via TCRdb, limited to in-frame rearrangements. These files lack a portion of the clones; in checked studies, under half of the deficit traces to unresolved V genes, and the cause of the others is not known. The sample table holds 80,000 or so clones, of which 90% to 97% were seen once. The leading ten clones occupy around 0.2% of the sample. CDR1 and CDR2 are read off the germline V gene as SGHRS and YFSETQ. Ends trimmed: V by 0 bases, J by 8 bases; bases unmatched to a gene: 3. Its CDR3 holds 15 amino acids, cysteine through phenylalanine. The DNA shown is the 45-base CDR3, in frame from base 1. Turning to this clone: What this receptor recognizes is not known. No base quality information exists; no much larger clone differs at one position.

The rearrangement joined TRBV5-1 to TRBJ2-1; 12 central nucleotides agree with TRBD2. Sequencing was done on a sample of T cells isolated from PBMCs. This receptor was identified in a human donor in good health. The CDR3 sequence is CASSLELAGGHEQFF. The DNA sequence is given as TGCGCCAGCAGCTTGGAGCTAGCGGGGGGGCATGAGCAGTTCTTC.